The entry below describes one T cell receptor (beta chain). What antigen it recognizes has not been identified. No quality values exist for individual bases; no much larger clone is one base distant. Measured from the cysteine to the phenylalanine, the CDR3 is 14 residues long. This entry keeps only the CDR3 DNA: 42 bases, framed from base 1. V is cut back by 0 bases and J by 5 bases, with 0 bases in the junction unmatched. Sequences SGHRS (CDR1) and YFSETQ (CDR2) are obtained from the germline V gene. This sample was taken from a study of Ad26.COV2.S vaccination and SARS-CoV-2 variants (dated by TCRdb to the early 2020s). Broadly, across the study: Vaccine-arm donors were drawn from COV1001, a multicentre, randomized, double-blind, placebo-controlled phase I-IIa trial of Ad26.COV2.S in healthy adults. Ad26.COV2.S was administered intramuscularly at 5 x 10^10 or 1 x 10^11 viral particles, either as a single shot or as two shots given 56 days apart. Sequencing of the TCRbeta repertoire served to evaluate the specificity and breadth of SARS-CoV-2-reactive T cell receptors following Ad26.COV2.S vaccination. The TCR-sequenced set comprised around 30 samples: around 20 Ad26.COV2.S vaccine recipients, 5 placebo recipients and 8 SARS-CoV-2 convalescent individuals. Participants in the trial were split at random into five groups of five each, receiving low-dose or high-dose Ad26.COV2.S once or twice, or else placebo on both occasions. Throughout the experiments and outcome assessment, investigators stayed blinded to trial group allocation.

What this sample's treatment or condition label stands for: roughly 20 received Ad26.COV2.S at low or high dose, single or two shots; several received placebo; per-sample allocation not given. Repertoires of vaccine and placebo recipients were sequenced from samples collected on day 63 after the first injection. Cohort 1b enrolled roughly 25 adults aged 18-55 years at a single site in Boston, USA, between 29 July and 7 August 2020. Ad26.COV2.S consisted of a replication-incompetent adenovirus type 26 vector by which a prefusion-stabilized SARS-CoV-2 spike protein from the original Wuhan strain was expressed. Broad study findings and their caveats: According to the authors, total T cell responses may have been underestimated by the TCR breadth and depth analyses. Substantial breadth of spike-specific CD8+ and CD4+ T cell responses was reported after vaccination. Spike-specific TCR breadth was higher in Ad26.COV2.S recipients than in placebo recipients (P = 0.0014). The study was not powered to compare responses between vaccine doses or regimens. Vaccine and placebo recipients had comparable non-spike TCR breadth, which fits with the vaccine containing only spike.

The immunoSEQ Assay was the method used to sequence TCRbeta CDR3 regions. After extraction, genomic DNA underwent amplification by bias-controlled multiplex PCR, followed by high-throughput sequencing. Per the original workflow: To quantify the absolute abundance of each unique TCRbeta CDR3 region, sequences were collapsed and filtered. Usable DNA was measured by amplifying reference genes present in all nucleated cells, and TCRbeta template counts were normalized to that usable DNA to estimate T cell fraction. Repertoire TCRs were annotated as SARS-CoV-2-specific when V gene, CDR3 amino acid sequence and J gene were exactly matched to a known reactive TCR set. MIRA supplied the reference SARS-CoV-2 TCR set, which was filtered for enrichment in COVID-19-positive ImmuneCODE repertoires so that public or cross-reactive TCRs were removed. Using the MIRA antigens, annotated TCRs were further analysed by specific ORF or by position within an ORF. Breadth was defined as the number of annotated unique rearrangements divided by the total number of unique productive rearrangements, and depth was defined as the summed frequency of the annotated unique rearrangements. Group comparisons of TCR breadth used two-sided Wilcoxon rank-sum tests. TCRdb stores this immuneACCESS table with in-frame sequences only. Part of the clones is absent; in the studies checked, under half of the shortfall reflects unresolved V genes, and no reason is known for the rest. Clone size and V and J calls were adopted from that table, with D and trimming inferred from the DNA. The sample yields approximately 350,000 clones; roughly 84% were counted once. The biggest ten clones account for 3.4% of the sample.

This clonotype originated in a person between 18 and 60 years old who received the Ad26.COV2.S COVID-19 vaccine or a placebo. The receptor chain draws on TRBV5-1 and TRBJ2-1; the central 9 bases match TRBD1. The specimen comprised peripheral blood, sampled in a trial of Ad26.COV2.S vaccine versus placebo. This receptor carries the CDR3 CASSLGQGDNEQFF. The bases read TGCGCCAGCAGCTTGGGACAGGGGGACAATGAGCAGTTCTTC.